This TCR beta chain appears in the sequencing data of a study of T cells in women clearing cervical HPV infection. Study information: Controls were women whose single incident HPV16 infection cleared within 12 months without precancer or cancer. Overall study results and limits: Timing of associations relative to infection is unclear; T-cell subsets were not isolated. CIN3+ cases had significantly higher TCR richness than controls; evenness did not differ.

The CDR3 is 15 amino acids. V lost 0 bases, J lost 10 bases, and 4 bases stayed unmatched. CDR1 and CDR2 (germline): KGHSY, FQNENV. Sequencing used immunoSEQ multiplex PCR; TCRdb keeps in-frame clones, though not all of them. In total, the table holds about 16,000 clones. All participants had a single incident cervical HPV16 infection, and prevalent HPV16 infections were excluded. About this clone itself: Antigen specificity is unknown. The CDR3 extends 3 residues past the end of the read, so its final part is completed from the germline J gene.

Sequenced: blood buffy coat. The sequence was collected from a woman between 18 and 75 years old with a cervical HPV16 infection that either progressed to CIN3+ or cleared (not recorded which). The genes are TRBV16 and TRBJ1-6, with 9 nucleotides matching TRBD1. CDR3 region: CASSQSGTGRSPLHF. Incomplete CDR3 DNA: TGTGCCAGCAGCCAATCCGGGACAGGGAGGTCACCC. Combining the CDR3 with reference TRBV16 and TRBJ1-6 gives the whole variable domain GEEVAQTPKHLVRGEGQKAKLYCAPIKGHSYVFWYQQVLKNEFKFLISFQNENVFDETGMPKERFSAKCLPNSPCSLEIQATKLEDSAVYFCASSQSGTGRSPLHFGNGTRLTVT.